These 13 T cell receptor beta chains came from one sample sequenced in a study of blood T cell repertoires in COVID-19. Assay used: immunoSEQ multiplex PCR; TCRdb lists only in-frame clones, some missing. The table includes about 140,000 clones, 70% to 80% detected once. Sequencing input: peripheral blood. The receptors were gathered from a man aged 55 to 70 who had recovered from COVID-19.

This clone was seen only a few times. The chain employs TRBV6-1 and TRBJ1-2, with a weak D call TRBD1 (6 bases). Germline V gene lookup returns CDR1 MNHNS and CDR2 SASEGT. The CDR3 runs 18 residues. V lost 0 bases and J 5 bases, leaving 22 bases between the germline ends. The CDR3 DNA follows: TGTGCCAGCAGTGAAGCATGGGGGCGCCGAGCGGTTGAGTATGGCTACACCTTC. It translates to CASSEAWGRRAVEYGYTF.

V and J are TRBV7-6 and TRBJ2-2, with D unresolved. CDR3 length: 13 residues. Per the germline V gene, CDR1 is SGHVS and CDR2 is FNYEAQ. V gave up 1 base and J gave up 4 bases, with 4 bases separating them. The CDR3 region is CASSLESTGELFF. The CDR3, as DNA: TGTGCCAGCAGCTTAGAGAGCACCGGGGAGCTGTTTTTT.

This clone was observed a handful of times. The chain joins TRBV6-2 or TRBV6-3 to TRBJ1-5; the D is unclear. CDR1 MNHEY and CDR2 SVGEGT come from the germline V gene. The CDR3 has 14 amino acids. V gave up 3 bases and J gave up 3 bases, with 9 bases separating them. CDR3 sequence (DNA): TGTGCCAGCAGTTATGGTTTCTACAATCAGCCCCAGCATTTT. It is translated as CASSYGFYNQPQHF.

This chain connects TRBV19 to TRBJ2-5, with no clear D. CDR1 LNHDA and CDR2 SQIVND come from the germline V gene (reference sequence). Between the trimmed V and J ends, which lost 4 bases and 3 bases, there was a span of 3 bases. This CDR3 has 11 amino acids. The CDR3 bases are TGTGCCAGTAGTACGGAAGAGACCCAGTACTTC. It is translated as CASSTEETQYF.

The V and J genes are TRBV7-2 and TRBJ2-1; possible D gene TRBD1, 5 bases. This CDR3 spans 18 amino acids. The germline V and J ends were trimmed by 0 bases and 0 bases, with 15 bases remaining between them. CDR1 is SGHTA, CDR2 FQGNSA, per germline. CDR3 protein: CASSLAGVRAASYNEQFF. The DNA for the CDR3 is TGTGCCAGCAGCTTAGCAGGGGTACGTGCAGCCTCCTACAATGAGCAGTTCTTC.

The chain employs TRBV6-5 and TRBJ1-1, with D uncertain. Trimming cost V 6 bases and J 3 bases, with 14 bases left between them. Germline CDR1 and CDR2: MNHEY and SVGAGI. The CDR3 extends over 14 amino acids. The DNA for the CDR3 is TGTGCCAGCAGGACTCCTCCACCCGACACTGAAGCTTTCTTT. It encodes CASRTPPPDTEAFF.

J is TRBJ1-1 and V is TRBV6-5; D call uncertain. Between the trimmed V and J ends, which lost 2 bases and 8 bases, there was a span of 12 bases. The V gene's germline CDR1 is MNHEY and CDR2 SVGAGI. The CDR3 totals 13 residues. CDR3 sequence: CASSYEGGREAFF. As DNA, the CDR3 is TGTGCCAGCAGTTACGAAGGTGGGAGAGAAGCTTTCTTT.

The CDR3 region is CASSQVTTGGTDTQYF. In nucleotides, the CDR3 is TGCGCCAGCAGCCAAGTTACGACAGGGGGAACAGATACGCAGTATTTT. The chain employs TRBV4-3 and TRBJ2-3, with TRBD1 identical over 9 bases. From germline, CDR1 is LGHNA and CDR2 YSLEER. CDR3 length equals 16 residues. Unmatched junction bases numbered 5, after V lost 1 base and J lost 3 bases.

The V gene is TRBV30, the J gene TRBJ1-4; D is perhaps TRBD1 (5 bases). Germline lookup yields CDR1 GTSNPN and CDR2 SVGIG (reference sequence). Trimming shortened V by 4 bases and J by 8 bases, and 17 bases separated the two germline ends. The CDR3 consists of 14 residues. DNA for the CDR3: TGTGCCTGGATCATGGGACCGGGAGAGGAAAAACTGTTTTTT. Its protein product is CAWIMGPGEEKLFF. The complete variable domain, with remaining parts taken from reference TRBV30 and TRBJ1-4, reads SQTIHQWPATLVQPVGSPLSLECTVEGTSNPNLYWYRQAAGRGLQLLFYSVGIGQISSEVPQNLSASRPQDRQFILSSKKLLLSDSGFYLCAWIMGPGEEKLFFGSGTQLSVL.

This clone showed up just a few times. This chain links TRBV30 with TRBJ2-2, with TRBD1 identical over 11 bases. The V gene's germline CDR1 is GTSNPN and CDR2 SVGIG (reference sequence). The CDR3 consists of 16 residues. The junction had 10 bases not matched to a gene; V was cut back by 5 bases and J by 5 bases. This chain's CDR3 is CAWSSGQGARTGELFF. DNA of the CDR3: TGTGCCTGGTCCAGTGGACAGGGGGCGAGGACCGGGGAGCTGTTTTTT.

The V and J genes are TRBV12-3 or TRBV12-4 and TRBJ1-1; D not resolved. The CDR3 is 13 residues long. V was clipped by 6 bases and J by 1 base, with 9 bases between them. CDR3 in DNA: TGTGCCAGCAGCCTCGCGGGGAACACTGAAGCTTTCTTT. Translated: CASSLAGNTEAFF.

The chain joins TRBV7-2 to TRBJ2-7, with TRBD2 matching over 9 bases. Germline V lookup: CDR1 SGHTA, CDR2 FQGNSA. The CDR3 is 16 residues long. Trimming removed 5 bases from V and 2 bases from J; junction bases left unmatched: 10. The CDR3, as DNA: TGTGCCAGCAGCCATGGGGTGGCTAGCGGGACCTACGAGCAGTACTTC. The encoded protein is CASSHGVASGTYEQYF.

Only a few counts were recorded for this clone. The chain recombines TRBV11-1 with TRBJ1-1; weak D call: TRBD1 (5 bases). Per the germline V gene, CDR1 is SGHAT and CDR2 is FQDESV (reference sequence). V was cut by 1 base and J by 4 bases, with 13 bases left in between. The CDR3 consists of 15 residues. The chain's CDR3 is CASSLGFGASTEAFF. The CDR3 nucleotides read TGTGCCAGCAGCTTAGGGTTTGGGGCAAGCACTGAAGCTTTCTTT.